Listed below are T cell receptor beta chains from one sample, sequenced in a study of CXCR3-negative and CXCR3-positive naive CD8 T cells. TCRdb reworked the 5' RACE reads into one entry per CDR3 protein, no DNA. There are just under 90,000 distinct CDR3 sequences in the sample, with less than 1% held by the top ten. Input material: naive CXCR3+ CD8+ T cells from blood. All receptors come from a human donor in good health. Some clones in this sample may be carry-over from other donors' samples. CDR3s include the opening cysteine and the closing phenylalanine or tryptophan.

j_call	v_call	cdr3_aa
TRBJ1-1	TRBV12-3/TRBV12-4	CASSLPMNTEAFF
TRBJ2-7	TRBV11-2	CASSLGWSQYEQYF
TRBJ2-7	TRBV5-1	CASSARTDSYEQYF
TRBJ1-2	TRBV5-1	CASSLDRRLDYGYTF
TRBJ1-1	TRBV11-1	CASSPRTGANTEAFF
TRBJ2-7	TRBV4-3	CASSQGWASGRFSYEQYF
TRBJ2-7	TRBV15	CATSRDLGQGEQYF
TRBJ2-7	TRBV5-6	CASSSGLADSYEQYF
TRBJ2-7	TRBV11-2	CASTLGTGGYEQYF
TRBJ1-1	TRBV7-8	CASSLSPQRNTEAFF
TRBJ2-1	TRBV6-4	CASSDSTGGNEQFF
TRBJ2-1	TRBV6-2/TRBV6-3	CASSFGATIYNEQFF
TRBJ2-3	TRBV4-1	CASSQYGLSTDTQYF
TRBJ1-2	TRBV7-2	CATKEFEDFGYGYTF
TRBJ2-5	TRBV7-2	CASSLLGQGVETQYF
TRBJ2-2	TRBV3-1	CASSQLPGLAEENTGELFF
TRBJ2-1	TRBV5-1	CASTIINGDEQFF
TRBJ1-2	TRBV28	CASSLPVGVYGYTF
TRBJ1-5	TRBV18	CASSPTGGGNQPQHF
TRBJ1-1	TRBV5-1	CASSFRALNTEAFF
TRBJ2-2	TRBV28	CASSISSVASTGELFF
TRBJ2-1	TRBV7-9	CASSLGGPEYNEQFF
TRBJ2-7	TRBV6-2/TRBV6-3	CASSYSTSAYEQYF
TRBJ2-7	TRBV6-2/TRBV6-3	CASRTPPRDTSYEQYF
TRBJ1-2	TRBV5-1	CASSALGQGMDGYTF
TRBJ2-7	TRBV5-1	CASSLERDTTYEQYF
TRBJ1-2	TRBV27	CASSLSAQTGFNYGYTF
TRBJ2-2	TRBV5-8	CASSNFGGDSTGELFF
TRBJ2-1	TRBV7-8	CASSSPKGSPFEQFF
TRBJ2-5	TRBV28	CASSLATWAGRVETQYF
TRBJ2-1	TRBV27	CASSFGLAVYNEQFF
TRBJ2-2	TRBV6-5	CASRSSENTGELFF
TRBJ2-5	TRBV28	CASRGNLQGKYQETQYF
TRBJ2-7	TRBV29-1	CSAMGTGGFHEQYF
TRBJ2-3	TRBV4-3	CASSQEGAGETADTQYF
TRBJ1-1	TRBV20-1	CSARRGGNTEAFF
TRBJ2-7	TRBV11-2	CASSRNSYEQYF
TRBJ2-2	TRBV4-3	CASGRGADGTTGELFF
TRBJ2-5	TRBV24-1	CATSKDGTQYF
TRBJ2-7	TRBV9	CASSPQPSGSYEQYF